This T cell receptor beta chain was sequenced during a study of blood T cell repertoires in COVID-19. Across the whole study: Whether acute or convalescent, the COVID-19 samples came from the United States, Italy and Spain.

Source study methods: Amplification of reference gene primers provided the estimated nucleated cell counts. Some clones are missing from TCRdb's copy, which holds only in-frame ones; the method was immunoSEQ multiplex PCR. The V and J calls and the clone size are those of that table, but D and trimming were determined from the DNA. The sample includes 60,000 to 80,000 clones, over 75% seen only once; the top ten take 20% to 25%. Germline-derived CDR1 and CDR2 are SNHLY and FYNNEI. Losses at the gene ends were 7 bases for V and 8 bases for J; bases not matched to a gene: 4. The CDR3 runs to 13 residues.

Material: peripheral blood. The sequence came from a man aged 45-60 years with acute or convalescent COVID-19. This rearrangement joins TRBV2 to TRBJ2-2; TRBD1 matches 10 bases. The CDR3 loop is CASNDRGPGELFF. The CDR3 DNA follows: TGTGCCAGCAACGACAGGGGGCCGGGGGAGCTGTTTTTT. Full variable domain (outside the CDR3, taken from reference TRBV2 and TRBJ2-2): EPEVTQTPSHQVTQMGQEVILRCVPISNHLYFYWYRQILGQKVEFLVSFYNNEISEKSEIFDDQFSVERPDGSNFTLKIRSTKLEDSAMYFCASNDRGPGELFFGEGSRLTVL.